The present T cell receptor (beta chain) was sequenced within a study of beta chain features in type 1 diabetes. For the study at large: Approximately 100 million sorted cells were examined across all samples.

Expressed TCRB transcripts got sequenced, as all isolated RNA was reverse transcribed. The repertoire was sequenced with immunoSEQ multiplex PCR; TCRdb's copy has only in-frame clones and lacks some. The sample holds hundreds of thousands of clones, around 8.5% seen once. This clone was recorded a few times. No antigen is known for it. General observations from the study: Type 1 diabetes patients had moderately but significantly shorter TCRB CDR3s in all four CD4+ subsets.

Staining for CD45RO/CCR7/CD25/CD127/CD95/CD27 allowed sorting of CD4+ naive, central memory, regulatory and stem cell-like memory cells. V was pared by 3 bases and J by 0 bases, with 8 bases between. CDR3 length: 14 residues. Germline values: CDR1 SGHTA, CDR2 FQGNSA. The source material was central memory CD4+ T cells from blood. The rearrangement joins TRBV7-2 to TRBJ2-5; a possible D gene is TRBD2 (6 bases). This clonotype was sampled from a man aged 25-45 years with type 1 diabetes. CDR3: CASSFGGYQETQYF. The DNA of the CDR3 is TGTGCCAGCAGCTTCGGAGGGTACCAAGAGACCCAGTACTTC.